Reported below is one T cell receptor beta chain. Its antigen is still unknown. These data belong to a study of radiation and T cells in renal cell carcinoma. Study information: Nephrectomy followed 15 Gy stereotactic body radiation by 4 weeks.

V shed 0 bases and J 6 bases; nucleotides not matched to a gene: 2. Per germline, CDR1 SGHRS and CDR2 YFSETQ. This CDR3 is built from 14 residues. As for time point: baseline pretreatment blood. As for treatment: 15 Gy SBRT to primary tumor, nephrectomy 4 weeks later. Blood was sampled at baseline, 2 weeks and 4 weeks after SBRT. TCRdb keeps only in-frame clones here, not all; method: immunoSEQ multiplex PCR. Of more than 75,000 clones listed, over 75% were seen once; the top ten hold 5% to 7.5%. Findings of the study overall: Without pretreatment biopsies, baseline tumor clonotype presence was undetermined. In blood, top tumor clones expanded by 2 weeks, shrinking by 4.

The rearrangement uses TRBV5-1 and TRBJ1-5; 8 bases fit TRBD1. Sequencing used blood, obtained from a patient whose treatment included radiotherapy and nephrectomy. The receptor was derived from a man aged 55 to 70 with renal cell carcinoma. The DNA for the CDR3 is TGCGCCAGCAGCTTGGGACAGGGGACTCAGCCCCAGCATTTT. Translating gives CASSLGQGTQPQHF.